Each of the 21 T cell receptor beta chains below was sequenced from the same sample in a study of shared clonotypes between healthy human individuals. Only in-frame clones appear in the TCRdb table, and some are missing; sequencing was by immunoSEQ multiplex PCR. The repertoire consists of hundreds of thousands of clones, with around 67% occurring once and the leading ten covering over 1.5%. Sample: memory CD4+ T cells sorted from blood. As to subset: CD45RA-negative fraction. The source is a woman aged 25 to 39 in good health.

The rearrangement joins TRBV5-1 to TRBJ1-3; no reliable D call. Germline assignment: CDR1 SGHRS and CDR2 YFSETQ. Trimming removed 4 bases from V and 9 bases from J, with 8 bases in between. This CDR3 comprises 11 residues. The CDR3 protein is CASSLGGTIYF. CDR3 in DNA: TGCGCCAGCAGCCTGGGAGGCACCATATATTTT.

The chain is built from TRBV5-1 and TRBJ1-2; D perhaps matches TRBD1 (5 bases). Per the germline V gene, CDR1 is SGHRS and CDR2 is YFSETQ. This CDR3 is 13 amino acids long. V gave up 3 bases and J gave up 6 bases, with 12 bases separating them. The CDR3 DNA is TGCGCCAGCAGCTCAGGGTCGTCCGATGGCTACACCTTC. Its protein is CASSSGSSDGYTF.

CDR3 protein: CASSLRLSGELFF. CDR3 in DNA: TGTGCCAGCAGCTTGAGATTGTCCGGGGAGCTGTTTTTT. The chain joins TRBV5-4 to TRBJ2-2; no firm D call. Trimming shortened V by 1 base and J by 6 bases, and 7 bases separated the two germline ends. The CDR3 runs to 13 residues. Germline V gene lookup returns CDR1 SGHNT and CDR2 YYREEE (reference sequence).

The chain carries TRBV5-1 and TRBJ1-4; tentatively, D is TRBD1 (6 bases). This CDR3 comprises 16 residues. Deletions cut 4 bases from V and 5 bases from J, with 18 bases between. Germline loops: CDR1 SGHRS, CDR2 YFSETQ. Here the CDR3 DNA reads TGCGCCAGCAGCCACCTCCCGGACAGTACAAATGAAAAACTGTTTTTT. Translating it yields CASSHLPDSTNEKLFF.

Only a few counts were recorded for this clone. The V gene is TRBV6-1, the J gene TRBJ1-1; no reliable D call. The CDR3 is 14 amino acids. Germline values: CDR1 MNHNS, CDR2 SASEGT. The V end lost 3 bases, the J end lost 1 base, and 9 bases lay between the germline ends. In DNA form, the CDR3 reads TGTGCCAGCAGTGAGGGTTTCCGGAACACTGAAGCTTTCTTT. Translation gives CASSEGFRNTEAFF.

The rearrangement uses TRBV30 and TRBJ1-2; D is uncertain. V was pared by 5 bases and J by 0 bases, with 10 bases between. From germline, CDR1 is GTSNPN and CDR2 SVGIG (reference sequence). The CDR3 is 13 residues long. CDR3 in DNA: TGTGCCTGGGATGGAGGCCCTAACTATGGCTACACCTTC. Translated: CAWDGGPNYGYTF.

V and J are TRBV27 and TRBJ2-7, with D tentatively TRBD1 (5 bases). The CDR3 extends over 15 amino acids. The germline gives CDR1 MNHEY, CDR2 SMNVEV (reference sequence). Trimming stripped 6 bases from V and 2 bases from J, with 17 bases between. The CDR3 nucleotides are TGTGCCAGCAGCCAGGGCGCGGTTCTAGCCTACGAGCAGTACTTC. Translation gives CASSQGAVLAYEQYF.

V gene TRBV11-2 combines with J gene TRBJ2-3; the match to TRBD2 covers 8 bases. CDR1 is SGHAT and CDR2 is FQNNGV in the germline V gene. There are 15 residues in the CDR3. V was pared by 3 bases and J by 0 bases, with 2 bases of the junction left unmatched. The CDR3 is CASSFSSGSTDTQYF. The CDR3 DNA sequence: TGTGCCAGCAGCTTCTCTAGCGGGAGCACAGATACGCAGTATTTT.

There are a few counts of this clone. The rearrangement joins TRBV9 to TRBJ1-2, with no clear D. The CDR3 has 12 amino acids. Germline V gene data show CDR1 as SGDLS and CDR2 as YYNGEE. Trimming removed 4 bases at V and 5 bases at J, with 9 bases between. The CDR3 region has the DNA TGTGCCAGCAGCATACAGCGGTATGGCTACACCTTC. This translates into CASSIQRYGYTF.

In its sample, this clone was seen a few times. The genes are TRBV28 and TRBJ2-1; D is unresolved. The germline V gene has CDR1 MDHEN and CDR2 SYDVKM. This CDR3 is built from 11 residues. The V and J ends lost 3 bases and 8 bases respectively, with 5 bases between them. In DNA, the CDR3 is TGTGCCAGCAGTTTGCGGCATGAGCAGTTCTTC. Its protein product is CASSLRHEQFF.

In its sample, this clone was seen a few times. The CDR3 is CAGRRLNTEAFF. Written as DNA, the CDR3 is TGTGCCGGTCGACGGTTGAACACTGAAGCTTTCTTT. The chain is built from TRBV28 and TRBJ1-1; the D is unclear. V was clipped by 11 bases and J by 0 bases, with 10 bases between them. This CDR3 is 12 amino acids long. CDR1 is MDHEN and CDR2 is SYDVKM in the germline V gene.

The gene calls are TRBV19 and TRBJ2-1; weak D call: TRBD2 (6 bases). CDR3 length: 16 amino acids. Between the trimmed V and J ends, which lost 8 bases and 0 bases, there was a span of 17 bases. Germline-derived CDR1 and CDR2 are LNHDA and SQIVND (reference sequence). The CDR3 region is CASRPAGQSSYNEQFF. CDR3 coding DNA: TGTGCCAGTCGCCCTGCGGGGCAGAGCTCCTACAATGAGCAGTTCTTC.

The CDR3 sequence: CASSQLSGELNEQFF. The CDR3 nucleotides read TGTGCCAGCAGCCAACTTTCGGGAGAACTCAATGAGCAGTTCTTC. The chain joins TRBV11-2 to TRBJ2-1; tentative D call: TRBD2 (6 bases). The germline CDR1 and CDR2 sequences are SGHAT and FQNNGV. V dropped 5 bases and J dropped 6 bases, with 17 bases sitting between them. The CDR3 sequence is 15 residues long.

This chain joins TRBV28 and TRBJ1-2, with 10 nucleotides matching TRBD1. This CDR3 has 15 amino acids. The trim removed 2 bases at V and 5 bases at J, leaving 5 bases unmatched. Germline CDR1 and CDR2: MDHEN and SYDVKM. This chain's CDR3 is CASSLGQGETYGYTF. The CDR3 coding sequence is TGTGCCAGCAGTTTAGGACAGGGGGAGACTTATGGCTACACCTTC.

The V call is TRBV4-2, the J call TRBJ2-5; D gene ambiguous. Germline V gene sequence: CDR1 LGHNA, CDR2 YNFKEQ. This CDR3 has 14 amino acids. The germline V and J ends were trimmed by 1 base and 3 bases, with 9 bases remaining between them. CDR3 amino acids: CASSQGAVKETQYF. CDR3 nucleotides: TGTGCCAGCAGCCAAGGCGCCGTGAAAGAGACCCAGTACTTC.

The rearrangement links TRBV28 to TRBJ1-2, with 9 positions matching TRBD1. After removal of 8 bases from V and 2 bases from J, the junction contained 6 bases not matched to a gene. The CDR3 is made up of 14 amino acids. From germline, CDR1 is MDHEN and CDR2 SYDVKM. The CDR3 DNA follows: TGTGCCAGCGGAACCGGGACAGGGAACTATGGCTACACCTTC. Translated, it gives CASGTGTGNYGYTF.

This sequence joins TRBV7-2 and TRBJ2-7, with 8 bases that match TRBD2. The CDR3 contains 15 residues. The ends lost 5 bases at V and 2 bases at J; junction bases unmatched: 8. Looked up from germline, CDR1 is SGHTA and CDR2 is FQGNSA. CDR3 amino acids: CASSISGMGAYEQYF. The DNA for the CDR3 is TGTGCCAGCAGCATTAGCGGGATGGGGGCCTACGAGCAGTACTTC.

Remarks on this clone: Other DNA sequences in the sample encode the same CDR3. This CDR3 is CASSSRTHYEQYF. As DNA, the CDR3 is TGTGCCAGCAGTTCCAGGACCCACTACGAGCAGTACTTC. The gene calls are TRBV6-6 and TRBJ2-7, with unresolved D. The CDR3 is made up of 13 amino acids. Germline V CDR1 and CDR2: MNHNY, SVGAGI (reference sequence). V dropped 4 bases and J dropped 3 bases, with 10 bases sitting between them.

This clone has a handful of counts. The sample contains more than one DNA sequence encoding this CDR3. The J gene is TRBJ2-7, the V gene TRBV5-1; TRBD2 matches 8 bases. CDR3 length equals 14 residues. Germline V CDR1 and CDR2: SGHRS, YFSETQ. J was trimmed by 3 bases and V by 0 bases; bases with no gene match: 2. The CDR3 coding sequence is TGCGCCAGCAGCTTGGCTCTAGCGGGCTACGAGCAGTACTTC. Protein: CASSLALAGYEQYF.

The J gene is TRBJ2-2, the V gene TRBV27, with 9 bases matching TRBD1. The CDR3 is 15 residues long. CDR1 MNHEY and CDR2 SMNVEV come from the germline V gene (reference sequence). J gave up 4 bases and V 4 bases, and 4 bases lay outside the gene matches. CDR3 sequence: CASSSQGAGTGELFF. The CDR3 bases are TGTGCCAGCAGTTCACAGGGGGCCGGCACCGGGGAGCTGTTTTTT.

The V call is TRBV6-1, the J call TRBJ1-5, with D perhaps matching TRBD1 (6 bases). The V and J ends lost 7 bases and 5 bases respectively, with 15 bases between them. Germline lookup yields CDR1 MNHNS and CDR2 SASEGT. The CDR3 sequence is 14 residues long. The CDR3 sequence is CASNRGTLDQPQHF. In nucleotides, the CDR3 is TGTGCCAGCAACCGAGGGACACTGGATCAGCCCCAGCATTTT.